The rows below give T cell receptor beta chains drawn from one sample of a study of T-cell reconstitution after alpha-beta-depleted transplantation in children. Each CDR3 protein is one row after TCRdb ran MiXCR on the PCR reads. This repertoire shows about 980,000 distinct CDR3 sequences, 25% to 30% found once; its top ten account for more than 25%. The sequences come from PBMCs, mostly from graft donor cells, collected 360 days after TCRalphabeta/CD19-depleted stem cell transplant. The receptors were sampled from a boy in the first two years of life who had a stem cell transplant for SCID, so the T cells may come from the graft donor. Each CDR3 is given with its conserved first and last residue. A D gene is named only where the DNA matches it firmly. The size of a clone is reported for some rows only, either as once, few or many, or as a class for expanded clones.

TRBV2	-	TRBD1	TRBJ2-3	CASSDQGGTDTQYF	TGTGCCAGCAGTGACCAGGGGGGCACAGATACGCAGTATTTT
TRBV10-3	-	-	TRBJ2-3	CATKGSQTDTQYF	TGTGCCACAAAGGGAAGCCAGACAGATACGCAGTATTTT
TRBV29-1	few	TRBD2	TRBJ2-5	CSVVPSGGQETQYF	TGCAGCGTTGTTCCTAGCGGGGGACAAGAGACCCAGTACTTC
TRBV15	few	-	TRBJ2-7	CATSSDGTGTYEQYF	TGTGCCACCAGCAGTGACGGGACGGGAACCTACGAGCAGTACTTC
TRBV6-2/TRBV6-3	few	-	TRBJ2-7	CASSWSGQEQYF	TGTGCCAGCAGCTGGTCCGGGCAAGAGCAGTACTTC
TRBV10-2	few	-	TRBJ2-2	CASSARLATNTGELFF	TGCGCCAGCAGTGCCAGACTGGCCACCAACACCGGGGAGCTGTTTTTT
TRBV7-9	few	TRBD1	TRBJ1-1	CASSLYGQVMNTEAFF	TGTGCCAGCAGCTTATACGGACAGGTCATGAACACTGAAGCTTTCTTT
TRBV7-9	few	-	TRBJ2-1	CASSSGVFNEQFF	TGTGCCAGCAGCTCCGGGGTCTTCAATGAGCAGTTCTTC
TRBV20-1	-	-	TRBJ2-5	CSVRDQETQYF	TGCAGTGTTAGGGACCAAGAGACCCAGTACTTC
TRBV5-8	few	-	TRBJ1-1	CASSLYRTANTEAFF	TGTGCCAGCAGCTTATACCGGACGGCGAACACTGAAGCTTTCTTT
TRBV11-2	-	TRBD1	TRBJ2-3	CASGRGSSTDTQYF	TGTGCCAGCGGCAGGGGGTCTAGCACAGATACGCAGTATTTT
TRBV4-1	-	-	TRBJ2-1	CASSQEREVTPYNEQFF	TGCGCCAGCAGCCAAGAAAGGGAAGTCACTCCCTACAATGAGCAGTTCTTC
TRBV19	-	TRBD2	TRBJ2-1	CASSSSGEYNGQFF	TGTGCCAGTAGTTCTAGCGGGGAGTACAATGGGCAGTTCTTC
TRBV20-1	few	-	TRBJ2-1	CSWGGAEEQFF	TGCAGTTGGGGGGGGGCAGAGGAGCAGTTCTTC
TRBV4-1	-	TRBD1	TRBJ1-1	CASRRQGMPEAFF	TGCGCCAGCAGGAGACAGGGAATGCCTGAAGCTTTCTTT
TRBV28	-	-	TRBJ2-2	CASSSVRWHTGELFF	TGTGCCAGCAGTTCAGTCCGTTGGCACACCGGGGAGCTGTTTTTT
TRBV5-1	few	-	TRBJ2-3	CASSLAPPGRADTQYF	TGCGCCAGCAGCTTGGCCCCGCCAGGGCGGGCAGATACGCAGTATTTT
TRBV4-2	-	TRBD1	TRBJ2-1	CASRGQGASDEQFF	TGTGCCAGCCGAGGACAGGGGGCATCGGATGAGCAGTTCTTC
TRBV20-1	-	-	TRBJ2-1	CSAEGSPDYNEQFF	TGCAGTGCTGAGGGGTCACCAGATTACAATGAGCAGTTCTTC
TRBV12-3/TRBV12-4	-	TRBD1	TRBJ2-7	CASSLSLGTGTYEQYF	TGTGCCAGCAGTTTAAGTCTCGGGACAGGGACCTACGAGCAGTACTTC
TRBV6-2/TRBV6-3	many	-	TRBJ2-7	CASTYMAGHPYEQYF	TGTGCCAGCACCTACATGGCGGGACATCCCTACGAGCAGTACTTC
TRBV29-1	few	-	TRBJ2-3	CSVGGDIIADTQYF	TGCAGCGTTGGAGGGGACATAATAGCAGATACGCAGTATTTT
TRBV19	-	-	TRBJ1-2	CASSDAPIYGYTF	TGTGCCAGTAGTGACGCCCCAATCTATGGCTACACCTTC
TRBV11-1	-	-	TRBJ2-1	CASSPPDPSEQFF	TGTGCCAGCAGCCCACCGGACCCGAGTGAGCAGTTCTTC
TRBV5-1	few	-	TRBJ2-2	CASSPVGNPTSGELFF	TGCGCCAGCAGCCCGGTCGGGAATCCGACATCCGGGGAGCTGTTTTTT
TRBV7-2	few	TRBD1	TRBJ1-2	CASSRTGNDYGYTF	TGTGCCAGCAGTCGGACAGGGAACGACTATGGCTACACCTTC
TRBV29-1	many	-	TRBJ2-7	CSATTINEQYF	TGCAGCGCCACAACAATTAACGAGCAGTACTTC
TRBV9	-	-	TRBJ2-3	CASTPTSTTDTQYF	TGTGCCAGCACCCCGACTTCAACCACAGATACGCAGTATTTT
TRBV6-1	few	-	TRBJ2-1	CASRQPGESYNEQFF	TGTGCCAGCAGACAACCAGGGGAATCCTACAATGAGCAGTTCTTC
TRBV29-1	few	TRBD1	TRBJ2-1	CSSQNPQGPQFLYNEQFF	TGCAGCTCACAAAACCCACAGGGGCCACAATTCTTATACAATGAGCAGTTCTTC
TRBV4-1	few	TRBD1	TRBJ2-7	CASSQPGTGSYEQYF	TGCGCCAGCAGCCAACCCGGGACAGGGTCTTACGAGCAGTACTTC
TRBV24-1	few	-	TRBJ1-2	CATSAAGFGGYTF	TGTGCCACCAGTGCGGCAGGGTTTGGAGGCTACACCTTC
TRBV29-1	-	-	TRBJ1-2	CSVDPGSEGYTF	TGCAGCGTTGATCCAGGGAGTGAGGGCTACACCTTC
TRBV27	few	-	TRBJ1-6	CASSPGPMPNSPLHF	TGTGCCAGCAGCCCCGGACCCATGCCTAATTCACCCCTCCACTTT
TRBV29-1	-	-	TRBJ1-1	CSVEQLLGNTEAFF	TGCAGCGTTGAACAGCTACTGGGGAACACTGAAGCTTTCTTT
TRBV9	-	TRBD1	TRBJ2-1	CASSVEGANPNEQFF	TGTGCCAGCAGCGTAGAGGGGGCCAATCCAAATGAGCAGTTCTTC